Below are 18 T cell receptor beta chains sequenced from a single sample in a study of blood T cell repertoires in COVID-19 (dated by TCRdb to between 2020 and 2021). The receptor library was made with the immunoSEQ multiplex PCR assay. Not all clones reach the TCRdb copy of this immuneACCESS table, which keeps in-frame sequences only. Checked studies attribute under half of the gap to unresolved V genes and leave the rest unexplained. Within this sample are about 140,000 clones, with about 88% of them counted one time only. The ten largest make up more than 5% of the sample. Sequencing used peripheral blood. The origin of the receptors is a human donor in a cohort sampled during active COVID-19.

The chain employs TRBV30 and TRBJ2-3, with 10 bases that match TRBD2. V dropped 1 base and J dropped 1; count of bases not matched to a gene: 17. The CDR3 length is 20 residues. In germline, CDR1 is GTSNPN, CDR2 SVGIG (reference sequence). The CDR3 loop reads CAWSGAPQGAGGRGTDTQYF. The CDR3 bases are TGTGCCTGGAGTGGTGCCCCCCAAGGAGCGGGAGGGAGGGGCACAGATACGCAGTATTTT.

This chain links TRBV10-3 with TRBJ2-3, with 9 bases matching TRBD2. The length of the CDR3 is 16 residues. The J segment lost 2 bases and the V segment lost 6 bases, leaving 9 bases of the junction unmatched. Germline assignment: CDR1 ENHRY and CDR2 SYGVKD. In nucleotides, the CDR3 is TGTGCCATCAGGATAAACCTAGCGGGGCCCACAGATACGCAGTATTTT. The encoded protein is CAIRINLAGPTDTQYF.

This clone was seen a few times. V gene TRBV11-2 combines with J gene TRBJ1-1, with unresolved D. This CDR3 spans 15 amino acids. Germline CDR1 and CDR2: SGHAT and FQNNGV. Trimming pared 5 bases from V and 1 base from J, leaving 14 bases between. The CDR3 nucleotides read TGTGCCAGCAGCCGATCCGACGCGGGGAACACTGAAGCTTTCTTT. Translation gives CASSRSDAGNTEAFF. Full variable domain (outside the CDR3, taken from reference TRBV11-2 and TRBJ1-1): EAGVAQSPRYKIIEKRQSVAFWCNPISGHATLYWYQQILGQGPKLLIQFQNNGVVDDSQLPKDRFSAERLKGVDSTLKIQPAKLEDSAVYLCASSRSDAGNTEAFFGQGTRLTVV.

The chain is built from TRBV7-3 and TRBJ2-1; 7 bases line up with TRBD1. The CDR3 runs 13 residues. V shed 2 bases and J 9 bases; nucleotides not matched to a gene: 4. Looked up from germline, CDR1 is SGHTA and CDR2 is FQGTGA. The CDR3 region has the DNA TGTGCCAGCAGCTTATCCAGGGGGTCTGAGCAGTTCTTC. Residues: CASSLSRGSEQFF.

This chain links TRBV10-1 with TRBJ2-3; the match to TRBD2 covers 9 bases. V trimming: 5 bases; J trimming: 5 bases; junction bases outside the gene matches: 11. The CDR3 length is 16 residues. Per germline, CDR1 WNHNN and CDR2 SYGVQD (reference sequence). This chain's CDR3 is CASSSSGSIALDTQYF. As DNA, the CDR3 is TGCGCCAGCAGTAGTAGCGGGAGCATTGCATTAGATACGCAGTATTTT.

The chain employs TRBV18 and TRBJ2-7; possibly TRBD1 for D (5 bases). Per germline, CDR1 KGHSH and CDR2 LQKENI. The CDR3 totals 17 residues. Trimming left V 1 base short and J 5 bases short, with 21 bases between. The CDR3 is CASSPQQDTALGNEQYF. CDR3 nucleotide sequence: TGTGCCAGCTCACCACAACAGGACACGGCCTTAGGGAACGAGCAGTACTTC.

The genes are TRBV5-1 and TRBJ1-1, with D uncertain. This CDR3 spans 13 amino acids. The V gene lost 4 bases and the J gene lost 0 bases, with 7 bases spanning the gap. Looked up from germline, CDR1 is SGHRS and CDR2 is YFSETQ. The DNA of the CDR3 is TGCGCCAGCAGCGGAGGGTTGAACACTGAAGCTTTCTTT. It specifies CASSGGLNTEAFF.

The CDR3: CASSLVAGGNTGELFF. The DNA for the CDR3 is TGTGCCAGCAGCTTGGTAGCGGGGGGAAACACCGGGGAGCTGTTTTTT. This sequence joins TRBV5-6 and TRBJ2-2, with 10 bases matching TRBD2. The V gene's germline CDR1 is SGHDT and CDR2 YYEEEE. This CDR3 has 16 residues. V lost 0 bases, J lost 2 bases, and 1 base stayed unmatched.

The CDR3 here is CASSQTTGSQPQHF. In DNA, the CDR3 is TGCGCCAGCAGCCAAACTACAGGGTCCCAGCCCCAGCATTTT. The chain carries TRBV4-1 and TRBJ1-5, with a possible D match to TRBD1 (6 bases). V was pared by 2 bases and J by 7 bases, with 12 bases between. The CDR3 is 14 amino acids. Per germline, CDR1 MGHRA and CDR2 YSYEKL.

This clone has just a few counts. V is TRBV6-1 and J is TRBJ2-3; 7 bases fit TRBD1. Trimming removed 4 bases from V and 2 bases from J; junction bases left unmatched: 12. Germline CDR1 is MNHNS and CDR2 is SASEGT. The CDR3 is 17 residues long. This CDR3 is CASSARQGEGPTDTQYF. The CDR3 nucleotides read TGTGCCAGCAGTGCACGACAGGGTGAAGGCCCCACAGATACGCAGTATTTT.

In its sample, this clone was seen once. The rearrangement uses TRBV28 and TRBJ1-4; no reliable D call. The CDR3 contains 15 residues. V lost 3 bases and J 3 bases, leaving 11 bases between the germline ends. The germline CDR1 and CDR2 sequences are MDHEN and SYDVKM. The CDR3 bases are TGTGCCAGCAGTTTTCCGGCCAGGCCTAATGAAAAACTGTTTTTT. It is translated as CASSFPARPNEKLFF.

The rearrangement links TRBV2 to TRBJ2-1; 8 bases agree with TRBD2. Germline V lookup: CDR1 SNHLY, CDR2 FYNNEI. The CDR3 covers 16 residues. V lost 7 bases, J lost 5 bases, and 13 bases stayed unmatched. The CDR3 loop reads CASKRGSAGVNNEQFF. The CDR3, as DNA: TGTGCCAGCAAGCGGGGGAGCGCGGGAGTAAACAATGAGCAGTTCTTC.

The chain uses TRBV4-1 and TRBJ2-7; 7 positions agree with TRBD1. This CDR3 contains 16 residues. Germline trimming cut 3 bases from V and 3 bases from J; bases unmatched to any gene: 11. The V gene's germline CDR1 is MGHRA and CDR2 YSYEKL. CDR3 loop: CASSQRARTGGYEQYF. The CDR3 coding sequence is TGCGCCAGCAGCCAGCGAGCTCGGACAGGCGGCTACGAGCAGTACTTC.

The J gene is TRBJ1-1, the V gene TRBV5-6; 10 positions match TRBD1. The CDR3 consists of 16 residues. Germline lookup yields CDR1 SGHDT and CDR2 YYEEEE. With V trimmed by 0 bases and J by 3 bases, 5 bases remained unmatched. The CDR3 DNA follows: TGTGCCAGCAGCTTGGTTGGTGGGACAGGGGACACTGAAGCTTTCTTT. Encoded protein: CASSLVGGTGDTEAFF.

The rearrangement joins TRBV19 to TRBJ1-1, with 8 positions matching TRBD1. The CDR3 spans 14 residues. The germline V gene has CDR1 LNHDA and CDR2 SQIVND (reference sequence). The trim removed 4 bases at V and 1 base at J, leaving 2 bases unmatched. This CDR3 reads CASSTGQGNTEAFF. For the CDR3, the DNA is TGTGCCAGTAGTACCGGACAGGGGAACACTGAAGCTTTCTTT.

V is TRBV28 and J is TRBJ2-7; 7 nucleotides align to TRBD2. The length of the CDR3 is 15 residues. The germline CDR1 and CDR2 sequences are MDHEN and SYDVKM. The junction had 8 bases not matched to a gene; V was cut back by 6 bases and J by 0 bases. The CDR3 spells CASRAGTGGSYEQYF. For the CDR3, the DNA is TGTGCCAGCAGGGCCGGGACGGGGGGCTCCTACGAGCAGTACTTC.

The gene calls are TRBV28 and TRBJ2-3; 8 positions agree with TRBD2. The CDR3 is 19 amino acids. Losses at the gene ends were 7 bases for V and 1 base for J; bases not matched to a gene: 19. Germline V gene sequence: CDR1 MDHEN, CDR2 SYDVKM. The CDR3 sequence is CASTWGFLAGPGGTDTQYF. The DNA of the CDR3 is TGTGCCAGCACCTGGGGGTTTCTAGCGGGCCCCGGGGGCACAGATACGCAGTATTTT.

The chain is built from TRBV10-1 and TRBJ2-7; 7 bases are shared with TRBD2. V was pared by 5 bases and J by 3 bases, with 7 bases of the junction left unmatched. The CDR3 length is 14 residues. Germline V lookup: CDR1 WNHNN, CDR2 SYGVQD (reference sequence). CDR3 amino acids: CASSSSSGYYEQYF. The DNA for the CDR3 is TGCGCCAGCAGTTCTTCTAGCGGATACTACGAGCAGTACTTC.